The 27 T cell receptor beta chains given below trace back to one sample, sequenced in a study of T-cell reconstitution after alpha-beta-depleted transplantation in children. During its preparation, the TCRbeta library received unique molecular identifiers. TCRdb itself ran the PCR reads through MiXCR, one entry per CDR3 protein. The table shows hundreds of thousands of distinct CDR3 sequences, with about 9.2% occurring only once. The specimen was PBMCs from the stem cell graft donor, collected from the stem cell graft. Every receptor here comes from a human donor who donated a stem cell graft to a child with acute lymphoblastic leukemia.

This clonotype was observed many times. This chain connects TRBV20-1 to TRBJ2-7, with 11 bases identical to TRBD2. This CDR3 has 15 amino acids. With 0 bases clipped from V and 3 bases from J, the junction kept 4 bases outside the gene matches. The germline CDR1 and CDR2 sequences are DFQATT and SNEGSKA (reference sequence). CDR3 nucleotides: TGCAGTGCTAGAGATACTAGCGGGGGTCACTACGAGCAGTACTTC. Its translation is CSARDTSGGHYEQYF.

The table lists this clonotype with a few counts. The chain joins TRBV20-1 to TRBJ1-2, with D unresolved. The CDR3 length is 11 residues. Trimming cost V 0 bases and J 4 bases, with 3 bases left between them. From germline, CDR1 is DFQATT and CDR2 SNEGSKA (reference sequence). The CDR3 nucleotides are TGCAGTGCTAGAGATCTCTATGGCTACACCTTC. It specifies CSARDLYGYTF.

This clonotype was seen at least ten times. The chain carries TRBV7-9 and TRBJ2-7; 8 bases agree with TRBD1. The CDR3 contains 14 residues. V shed 1 base and J 7 bases; nucleotides not matched to a gene: 6. Germline V gene lookup returns CDR1 SEHNR and CDR2 FQNEAQ (reference sequence). In DNA form, the CDR3 reads TGTGCCAGCAGCTTAGGGACAGGGTCTGGTGAGCAGTACTTC. Translated, it gives CASSLGTGSGEQYF.

V is TRBV6-2 or TRBV6-3 and J is TRBJ1-1, with D hard to call. V lost 10 bases to trimming and J lost 6 bases, with 18 bases between them. CDR1 is MNHEY and CDR2 is SVGEGT in the germline V gene. The CDR3 length is 13 residues. The CDR3 region has the DNA TGTGCCACCACGCAAAATGGGCTCTCTGAAGCTTTCTTT. Its translation is CATTQNGLSEAFF.

This clonotype was recorded at least ten times. This chain's CDR3 is CASSLKVSSYNEQFF. CDR3 DNA: TGTGCCAGCTCACTCAAGGTTAGCTCCTACAATGAGCAGTTCTTC. The chain uses TRBV18 and TRBJ2-1, with D unclear. This CDR3 comprises 15 residues. Germline CDR1 reads KGHSH; CDR2 reads LQKENI. Trimming left V 4 bases short and J 0 bases short, with 10 bases between.

The genes are TRBV19 and TRBJ1-4; 7 bases line up with TRBD1. The junction had 8 bases not matched to a gene; V was cut back by 5 bases and J by 8 bases. Germline CDR1 LNHDA, CDR2 SQIVND (reference sequence). The CDR3 runs 14 residues. DNA for the CDR3: TGTGCCAGTAGTTTGAGTCCGGGACAGGAAAAACTGTTTTTT. This codes for CASSLSPGQEKLFF.

This clonotype was seen more than once but under ten times. This chain connects TRBV2 to TRBJ2-5, with D tentatively TRBD2 (6 bases). Trimming took off 2 bases at V and 4 bases at J, with 11 bases between the two ends. Germline V gene lookup returns CDR1 SNHLY and CDR2 FYNNEI. This CDR3 is 14 amino acids long. This CDR3 is CASSEQVGGETQYF. The CDR3 nucleotides read TGTGCCAGCAGTGAACAGGTGGGGGGAGAGACCCAGTACTTC.

This chain uses TRBV11-2 with TRBJ1-1; TRBD1 matches 8 bases. The CDR3 contains 13 residues. Germline V CDR1 and CDR2: SGHAT, FQNNGV. After removal of 5 bases from V and 7 bases from J, the junction contained 6 bases not matched to a gene. CDR3 DNA: TGTGCCAGCAGCCTTCAGGGGGCTGGTGAAGCTTTCTTT. Translation: CASSLQGAGEAFF.

This clonotype is termed medium-sized. This chain joins TRBV3-1 and TRBJ1-6, with unresolved D. CDR1 and CDR2 (germline): LGHDT, YNNKEL (reference sequence). CDR3 length: 14 residues. Trimming stripped 3 bases from V and 7 bases from J, with 10 bases between. CDR3 amino acids: CASSQPGGNSPLHF. The CDR3 region has the DNA TGTGCCAGCAGCCAGCCGGGAGGAAATTCACCCCTCCACTTT.

This clonotype was seen a handful of times. The chain links TRBV5-1 to TRBJ1-4, with a weak D call TRBD1 (5 bases). The CDR3 sequence is 15 residues long. In germline, CDR1 is SGHRS, CDR2 YFSETQ. Trimming stripped 4 bases from V and 4 bases from J, with 14 bases between. The CDR3 DNA reads as TGCGCCAGCAGCCCCGGGGCGAACGATAATGAAAAACTGTTTTTT. Its translation: CASSPGANDNEKLFF.

The chain has TRBV10-3 and TRBJ2-2; TRBD1 is a possible D gene (6 bases). V lost 10 bases, J lost 3 bases, and 18 bases lay in between. CDR3 size: 15 residues. Germline V lookup: CDR1 ENHRY, CDR2 SYGVKD. The DNA of the CDR3 is TGTGCCACCGAGGACAGATTTTGGCACACCGGGGAGCTGTTTTTT. Its translation: CATEDRFWHTGELFF.

The rearrangement uses TRBV29-1 and TRBJ2-3, with unresolved D. The CDR3 is 14 residues long. V shed 3 bases and J shed 6 bases, with 16 bases lying between them. Germline CDR1 SQVTM, CDR2 ANQGSEA. CDR3 residues: CSVDKDGGLDTQYF. CDR3 coding DNA: TGCAGCGTTGATAAGGACGGCGGCTTGGATACGCAGTATTTT.

The table lists this clonotype with many counts. The chain combines TRBV7-2 with TRBJ1-1, with 9 bases matching TRBD1. The V segment lost 4 bases and the J segment 5 bases; nucleotides outside the gene matches: 5. The CDR3 is made up of 14 amino acids. Germline CDR1 is SGHTA and CDR2 is FQGNSA. The CDR3 sequence is CASSSTGGVTEAFF. The DNA for the CDR3 is TGTGCCAGCAGCTCTACAGGGGGCGTTACTGAAGCTTTCTTT. The variable domain in full, with the rest retrieved from reference TRBV7-2 and TRBJ1-1, is GAGVSQSPSNKVTEKGKDVELRCDPISGHTALYWYRQSLGQGLEFLIYFQGNSAPDKSGLPSDRFSAERTGGSVSTLTIQRTQQEDSAVYLCASSSTGGVTEAFFGQGTRLTVV.

This clonotype occurred many times. The chain is built from TRBV27 and TRBJ2-2, with 9 bases matching TRBD2. Germline V gives CDR1 MNHEY, CDR2 SMNVEV (reference sequence). The CDR3 sequence is 16 residues long. Trimming at V came to 2 bases and at J to 4 bases, leaving 5 bases not matched to a gene. CDR3 sequence: CASSLTSGGITGELFF. The CDR3 nucleotides are TGTGCCAGCAGTTTAACCAGCGGGGGGATCACCGGGGAGCTGTTTTTT.

In this sample, this clonotype turned up a few times. V is TRBV7-8 and J is TRBJ1-5, with unresolved D. Trimming removed 3 bases at V and 4 bases at J, with 7 bases between. CDR3 length: 13 amino acids. CDR1 SGHVS and CDR2 FQNEAQ come from the germline V gene. The CDR3 loop is CASSFGQNQPQHF. CDR3 DNA sequence: TGTGCCAGCAGCTTTGGGCAAAATCAGCCCCAGCATTTT. The whole variable domain, remainder taken from reference TRBV7-8 and TRBJ1-5, is GAGVSQSPRYKVAKRGQDVALRCDPISGHVSLFWYQQALGQGPEFLTYFQNEAQLDKSGLPSDRFFAERPEGSVSTLKIQRTQQEDSAVYLCASSFGQNQPQHFGDGTRLSIL.

This clonotype was detected many times. This sequence joins TRBV29-1 and TRBJ2-7; D call uncertain. Between the trimmed V and J ends, which lost 1 base and 3 bases, there was a span of 10 bases. The CDR3 contains 13 residues. Germline-derived CDR1 and CDR2 are SQVTM and ANQGSEA. CDR3 DNA: TGCAGCGTTGAAGCCCTCTACTACTACGAGCAGTACTTC. This translates into CSVEALYYYEQYF.

This chain links TRBV7-2 with TRBJ2-3; 12 bases fit TRBD2. CDR1 is SGHTA and CDR2 is FQGNSA in the germline V gene. This CDR3 is built from 16 residues. After removal of 4 bases from V and 6 bases from J, the junction contained 8 bases not matched to a gene. The CDR3 loop reads CASSSRTSGERDTQYF. The CDR3 DNA reads TGTGCCAGCAGCTCCCGGACTAGCGGGGAGCGGGATACGCAGTATTTT.

The CDR3: CSARASAMSSYNEQFF. CDR3 in DNA: TGCAGTGCTAGAGCGTCGGCGATGAGCTCCTACAATGAGCAGTTCTTC. This sequence joins TRBV20-1 and TRBJ2-1; D is uncertain. V dropped 1 base and J dropped 0 bases, with 13 bases sitting between them. This CDR3 is 16 amino acids long. CDR1 DFQATT and CDR2 SNEGSKA come from the germline V gene (reference sequence).

Concerning this clonotype: The missing conserved phenylalanine or tryptophan at the end of this CDR3 makes a read error likely. The V call is TRBV12-3 or TRBV12-4, the J call TRBJ2-7; 8 nucleotides agree with TRBD2. The length of the CDR3 is 16 residues. V was clipped by 6 bases and J by 0 bases; unmatched bases: 10. The CDR3 DNA reads as TGTGCCAGCAGCAACCCGGGCGGGGGGAGCTCCTACGAGCAGTACCTC. This codes for CASSNPGGGSSYEQYL.

This clonotype was observed a handful of times. V usage is TRBV7-8 and J usage is TRBJ1-4; the match to TRBD1 covers 9 bases. The V gene end was trimmed by 0 bases and the J gene end by 8 bases; junction bases not matched to a gene: 10. Germline lookup yields CDR1 SGHVS and CDR2 FQNEAQ. The CDR3 consists of 17 residues. CDR3 DNA: TGTGCCAGCAGCTTAGCGTCGGGCACAGGGGGCCGGGAAAAACTGTTTTTT. Amino acid sequence: CASSLASGTGGREKLFF.

The V gene is TRBV12-3 or TRBV12-4, the J gene TRBJ2-5; 8 bases match TRBD2. The length of the CDR3 is 15 residues. The ends lost 6 bases at V and 9 bases at J; junction bases unmatched: 15. As DNA, the CDR3 is TGTGCCAGCAGCCCCTCCGTAGCGGGGATAGGGGCCCAGTACTTC. Its translation: CASSPSVAGIGAQYF.

A few counts support this clonotype. The chain couples TRBV29-1 to TRBJ2-5; no firm D call. Germline V CDR1 and CDR2: SQVTM, ANQGSEA. The CDR3 has 12 residues. V lost 6 bases and J lost 1, with 9 bases in between. For the CDR3, the DNA is TGCAGCGTAGAATCAAGCCAAGAGACCCAGTACTTC. Translated, it gives CSVESSQETQYF.

The V gene is TRBV10-3, the J gene TRBJ1-1; TRBD1 is a possible D gene (5 bases). Per germline, CDR1 ENHRY and CDR2 SYGVKD. This CDR3 contains 14 residues. V was trimmed by 7 bases and J by 4 bases, leaving 16 bases between them. CDR3 sequence: CAINWDSRGTEAFF. The CDR3 DNA is TGTGCCATCAATTGGGACTCCAGAGGCACTGAAGCTTTCTTT.

This clonotype was counted between two and nine times. The chain combines TRBV20-1 with TRBJ1-2; TRBD1 matches 10 bases. V lost 5 bases and J lost 5; bases outside the gene matches: 8. Germline V gene lookup returns CDR1 DFQATT and CDR2 SNEGSKA (reference sequence). The CDR3 length is 14 residues. The CDR3 sequence is CSAPSTGGLYGYTF. Written as DNA, the CDR3 is TGCAGTGCTCCCTCGACAGGGGGCTTATATGGCTACACCTTC.

The chain couples TRBV30 to TRBJ2-1; D might be TRBD2 (6 bases). Trimming pared 3 bases from V and 0 bases from J, leaving 12 bases between. This CDR3 region has 15 residues. The germline CDR1 and CDR2 sequences are GTSNPN and SVGIG (reference sequence). CDR3 residues: CAWSSGLLSYNEQFF. The CDR3, as DNA: TGTGCCTGGAGCTCCGGACTACTCTCCTACAATGAGCAGTTCTTC.

This clonotype came up a few times. The chain recombines TRBV19 with TRBJ2-3; D possibly corresponds to TRBD1 (5 bases). This CDR3 is built from 14 residues. Trimming removed 7 bases from V and 0 bases from J, with 11 bases in between. From germline, CDR1 is LNHDA and CDR2 SQIVND (reference sequence). CDR3 nucleotide sequence: TGTGCCAGTAATAGGGGTTTTAGCACAGATACGCAGTATTTT. Translating gives CASNRGFSTDTQYF.

This clonotype turned up a few times. The rearrangement links TRBV12-3 or TRBV12-4 to TRBJ1-4; 8 nucleotides match TRBD1. The V and J ends lost 5 bases and 7 bases, in that order; junction bases with no gene match: 9. This CDR3 comprises 15 residues. The CDR3 nucleotides are TGTGCCAGCAGTACCTCAGGGGGCTTAGGTGAAAAACTGTTTTTT. This sequence encodes CASSTSGGLGEKLFF.